The 32 T cell receptor beta chains presented below share a single source sample, sequenced in a study of CD8 T cells in ankylosing spondylitis. Antigens of these TCRs are unknown. TCRdb re-derived calls from the 5' RACE reads in MiXCR, one entry per CDR3 protein. The sample has 800,000 to 900,000 distinct CDR3 sequences, roughly 12% seen once; the top ten hold 0.51%. General study findings and limits: The study identified a TCR beta motif of several highly homologous variants that appeared characteristic of ankylosing spondylitis blood.

What was sequenced was blood, either unsorted or a sorted T cell fraction (not recorded which). The receptors were sampled from a male donor with ankylosing spondylitis.

The chain is built from TRBV20-1 and TRBJ1-1; no clear D. Germline-derived CDR1 and CDR2 are DFQATT and SNEGSKA (reference sequence). This CDR3 is 16 amino acids long. V was trimmed by 1 base and J by 7 bases, leaving 22 bases between them. CDR3 protein: CSARGNSGRVRVEAFF. As DNA, the CDR3 is TGCAGTGCTAGAGGGAATTCAGGCCGGGTCCGAGTTGAAGCTTTCTTT.

DNA of the CDR3: TGTGCCAGCAGTTTACGCAACAGGGGTACAGATACGCAGTATTTT. It encodes CASSLRNRGTDTQYF. This rearrangement joins TRBV27 to TRBJ2-3; 7 nucleotides agree with TRBD1. The CDR3 spans 15 residues. Germline-derived CDR1 and CDR2 are MNHEY and SMNVEV (reference sequence). With 2 bases clipped from V and 3 bases from J, the junction kept 5 bases outside the gene matches.

Ten or more counts support this clonotype. The chain is built from TRBV7-3 and TRBJ1-2; D is possibly TRBD1 (5 bases). This CDR3 region has 14 residues. V gave up 3 bases and J gave up 0 bases, with 8 bases separating them. CDR1 is SGHTA, CDR2 FQGTGA, per germline. CDR3 coding DNA: TGTGCCAGCAGCTTGGGGGGGACTAACTATGGCTACACCTTC. This codes for CASSLGGTNYGYTF. Looking up the rest from reference TRBV7-3 and TRBJ1-2 gives the full variable domain: GAGVSQTPSNKVTEKGKYVELRCDPISGHTALYWYRQSLGQGPEFLIYFQGTGAADDSGLPNDRFFAVRPEGSVSTLKIQRTERGDSAVYLCASSLGGTNYGYTFGSGTRLTVV.

The chain is built from TRBV7-2 and TRBJ2-1, with 7 bases lining up with TRBD1. The CDR3 is 13 amino acids. V lost 3 bases, J lost 10 bases, and 6 bases stayed unmatched. Germline V gene sequence: CDR1 SGHTA, CDR2 FQGNSA. The CDR3 DNA reads as TGTGCCAGCAGCTTGGACAGGTCCAGGGAGCAGTTCTTC. Translating it yields CASSLDRSREQFF.

The chain couples TRBV7-2 to TRBJ1-5; no definite D call. The CDR3 runs 12 residues. Germline lookup yields CDR1 SGHTA and CDR2 FQGNSA. V was pared by 2 bases and J by 3 bases, with 2 bases between. The CDR3 loop is CASSLFNQPQHF. The CDR3 DNA is TGTGCCAGCAGCTTATTCAATCAGCCCCAGCATTTT.

Many counts were recorded for this clonotype. V and J are TRBV5-1 and TRBJ1-1; no reliable D call. This CDR3 comprises 15 residues. Trimming cost V 7 bases and J 0 bases, with 16 bases left between them. Germline V gives CDR1 SGHRS, CDR2 YFSETQ. CDR3 DNA: TGCGCCAGCCGATTGACTCCTCGGATGAACACTGAAGCTTTCTTT. Protein: CASRLTPRMNTEAFF.

This clonotype showed up just a few times. This chain links TRBV15 with TRBJ1-4; 9 bases align to TRBD1. Trimming cost V 8 bases and J 2 bases; bases outside gene matches: 6. From germline, CDR1 is LNHNV and CDR2 YYDKDF (reference sequence). The CDR3 covers 15 residues. DNA for the CDR3: TGTGCCACCGGCCGGGACAGGGTCACTAATGAAAAACTGTTTTTT. Protein product: CATGRDRVTNEKLFF.

This chain joins TRBV12-3 or TRBV12-4 and TRBJ2-3; D is possibly TRBD1 or TRBD2 (6 bases each). This CDR3 is 15 amino acids long. Between the trimmed V and J ends, which lost 6 bases and 3 bases, there was a span of 16 bases. CDR3 sequence: CASSRGGPSTDTQYF. The CDR3 region has the DNA TGTGCCAGCAGCCGAGGGGGGCCTTCAACAGATACGCAGTATTTT.

The chain uses TRBV28 and TRBJ2-2, with D unclear. Per the germline V gene, CDR1 is MDHEN and CDR2 is SYDVKM. V was cut by 6 bases and J by 1 base, with 12 bases left in between. This CDR3 comprises 15 residues. The CDR3 bases are TGTGCCAGCAGCCCAATACTACAGAACACCGGGGAGCTGTTTTTT. Its translation is CASSPILQNTGELFF.

The chain couples TRBV18 to TRBJ2-5; D not resolved. This CDR3 has 13 residues. Looked up from germline, CDR1 is KGHSH and CDR2 is LQKENI. V lost 6 bases and J lost 5, with 13 bases in between. The CDR3 DNA follows: TGTGCCAGCTCGCCCCTAGACGGGGAGACCCAGTACTTC. Protein: CASSPLDGETQYF.

CDR3 residues: CAWALQGMMWPQHF. CDR3 nucleotides: TGTGCCTGGGCGCTACAGGGGATGATGTGGCCCCAGCATTTT. The chain uses TRBV30 and TRBJ1-5, with 7 bases that match TRBD1. CDR1 GTSNPN and CDR2 SVGIG come from the germline V gene (reference sequence). V shed 5 bases and J 9 bases; nucleotides not matched to a gene: 13. The CDR3 length is 14 residues.

A few counts support this clonotype. The J gene is TRBJ2-4, the V gene TRBV5-1; no definite D call. This CDR3 spans 14 amino acids. Germline assignment: CDR1 SGHRS and CDR2 YFSETQ. V gave up 3 bases and J gave up 0 bases, with 7 bases separating them. The CDR3 reads CASSSDPAKNIQYF. The CDR3 coding sequence is TGCGCCAGCAGCTCGGACCCAGCCAAAAACATTCAGTACTTC.

The chain couples TRBV4-2 to TRBJ2-7, with D tentatively TRBD1 (5 bases). Germline loops: CDR1 LGHNA, CDR2 YNFKEQ. The V and J ends lost 0 bases and 1 base respectively, with 13 bases between them. The CDR3 is made up of 16 amino acids. CDR3 in amino acids: CASSQEVGVGSYEQYF. CDR3 coding DNA: TGTGCCAGCAGCCAAGAGGTAGGGGTGGGTTCCTACGAGCAGTACTTC.

This clonotype was seen more than once but under ten times. The CDR3 region has the DNA TGTGCCAGCAGCGTAGAAAACTTCGGGAGGGCCCTCCACAATGAGCAGTTCTTC. It specifies CASSVENFGRALHNEQFF. The V call is TRBV9, the J call TRBJ2-1, with TRBD2 matching over 8 bases. V lost 0 bases, J lost 5 bases, and 13 bases stayed unmatched. Germline CDR1 reads SGDLS; CDR2 reads YYNGEE. The CDR3 is 18 residues long.

This chain uses TRBV20-1 with TRBJ2-7; D is unclear. Trimming left V 1 base short and J 4 bases short, with 14 bases between. Per germline, CDR1 DFQATT and CDR2 SNEGSKA (reference sequence). The CDR3 totals 14 residues. In DNA, the CDR3 is TGCAGTGCTAGAGTCCCGACGGGCGCGTACGAGCAGTACTTC. Encoded protein: CSARVPTGAYEQYF.

The genes are TRBV24-1 and TRBJ2-3; D unclear. CDR1 is KGHDR, CDR2 SFDVKD, per germline. The CDR3 loop spans 15 amino acids. The V end lost 3 bases, the J end lost 1 base, and 10 bases lay between the germline ends. The CDR3 DNA reads as TGTGCCACCAGTGATATGGAAGGTGGCACAGATACGCAGTATTTT. This gives the protein CATSDMEGGTDTQYF.

This clonotype turned up a few times. The V and J genes are TRBV6-6 and TRBJ1-1; D may be TRBD1 (5 bases). The germline gives CDR1 MNHNY, CDR2 SVGAGI (reference sequence). This CDR3 is built from 13 residues. V lost 0 bases and J lost 10, with 12 bases in between. CDR3 region: CASSYSARDAAFF. The CDR3 DNA reads as TGTGCCAGCAGTTACTCGGCCAGGGATGCAGCTTTCTTT.

This clonotype was seen repeatedly, ten times or more. The chain links TRBV6-6 to TRBJ2-7, with D maybe TRBD1 (5 bases). Trimming stripped 5 bases from V and 6 bases from J, with 11 bases between. CDR1 is MNHNY and CDR2 is SVGAGI in the germline V gene (reference sequence). This CDR3 spans 12 amino acids. The CDR3 DNA reads TGTGCCAGCAGTCACCAGGGTGGCGAGCAGTACTTC. Protein sequence: CASSHQGGEQYF.

V gene TRBV20-1 combines with J gene TRBJ1-2; 7 nucleotides line up with TRBD1. The V segment lost 0 bases and the J segment 3 bases; nucleotides outside the gene matches: 4. Per germline, CDR1 DFQATT and CDR2 SNEGSKA (reference sequence). CDR3 length equals 14 residues. The chain's CDR3 is CSARDLGQDYGYTF. The CDR3 nucleotides read TGCAGTGCTAGAGATCTTGGACAGGACTATGGCTACACCTTC.

In its sample, this clonotype was seen a few times. The genes are TRBV7-9 and TRBJ2-5; 12 bases map to TRBD2. This CDR3 contains 16 residues. The germline V gene encodes CDR1 SEHNR and CDR2 FQNEAQ (reference sequence). V trimming: 5 bases; J trimming: 4 bases; junction bases outside the gene matches: 8. Here the CDR3 reads CASSHGLAGNLETQYF. The CDR3 DNA sequence: TGTGCCAGCAGCCATGGACTAGCGGGAAATCTAGAGACCCAGTACTTC.

CDR3 region: CASSLTAGTEETQYF. The DNA of the CDR3 is TGTGCCAGCAGCCTAACAGCCGGGACAGAAGAGACCCAGTACTTC. V and J are TRBV7-9 and TRBJ2-5; TRBD1 aligns across 7 bases. Trimming at V came to 5 bases and at J to 3 bases, leaving 9 bases not matched to a gene. CDR3 size: 15 residues. Germline CDR1 reads SEHNR; CDR2 reads FQNEAQ (reference sequence).

This clonotype turned up a few times. This chain connects TRBV5-5 to TRBJ2-7; unclear D gene. The CDR3 is 13 residues long. Germline-derived CDR1 and CDR2 are SGHKS and YYEKEE (reference sequence). V was shortened by 2 bases and J by 2 bases, with 8 bases between the two germline ends. The CDR3 region has the DNA TGTGCCAGCAGCTTCGGGCTCACCTACGAGCAGTACTTC. Translated, it gives CASSFGLTYEQYF.

This clonotype was seen more than once but under ten times. The chain uses TRBV5-5 and TRBJ2-7; 10 nucleotides align to TRBD1. Germline V CDR1 and CDR2: SGHKS, YYEKEE (reference sequence). J was trimmed by 4 bases and V by 4 bases; bases with no gene match: 8. The CDR3 length is 15 residues. This CDR3 is CASSRVGTGEYEQYF. CDR3 DNA: TGTGCCAGCAGCCGGGTCGGGACAGGGGAATACGAGCAGTACTTC.

Details on this clonotype: With a much larger clone just one base away, this may be a read error. This CDR3 is missing its conserved last phenylalanine or tryptophan, likely due to a read error. The chain recombines TRBV7-2 with TRBJ2-7; TRBD2 matches at 7 bases. Germline CDR1 reads SGHTA; CDR2 reads FQGNSA. Trimming cost V 2 bases and J 2 bases; bases outside gene matches: 6. The CDR3 length is 15 residues. The CDR3, as DNA: TGTGCCAGCAGCTTATGGGCTAGCGGTACCTACGAGCAGTACCTC. Translating gives CASSLWASGTYEQYL.

The chain links TRBV10-3 to TRBJ1-1, with 7 bases lining up with TRBD1. The CDR3 covers 19 residues. CDR1 and CDR2 from the germline V gene are ENHRY and SYGVKD. The V and J ends lost 4 bases and 0 bases, in that order; junction bases with no gene match: 17. The CDR3 loop is CAISVSEPPGQFMNTEAFF. The CDR3 coding sequence is TGTGCCATCAGTGTTTCTGAACCTCCGGGACAGTTCATGAACACTGAAGCTTTCTTT.

Only a few counts were recorded for this clonotype. The chain recombines TRBV12-3 or TRBV12-4 with TRBJ1-2; TRBD1 agrees at 7 bases. The length of the CDR3 is 16 residues. V dropped 4 bases and J dropped 2; count of bases not matched to a gene: 10. The CDR3, as DNA: TGTGCCAGCAGTTCCCCCTTAAAGGGGGCGAACTATGGCTACACCTTC. This codes for CASSSPLKGANYGYTF.

In this sample, this clonotype turned up a few times. The germline gene is not matched at one end of the junction; a read error may be the cause. The chain links TRBV7-2 to TRBJ2-1; maybe TRBD1 (5 bases). Germline-derived CDR1 and CDR2 are SGHTA and FQGNSA. There are 12 residues in the CDR3. CDR3 DNA: TGTGCCAGCAGCTTTGGGGCCAATGGGCAGTTCTTC. It encodes CASSFGANGQFF.

The CDR3 nucleotides read TGTGCCAGCAGCCTGACAACTAGCGGGGAAGAGACCCAGTACTTC. Translating gives CASSLTTSGEETQYF. This rearrangement joins TRBV14 to TRBJ2-5; the match to TRBD2 covers 10 bases. Per the germline V gene, CDR1 is SGHDN and CDR2 is FVKESK. This CDR3 has 15 residues. After removal of 4 bases from V and 3 bases from J, the junction contained 5 bases not matched to a gene.

As to this clonotype: The junction differs from germline at one of its ends, possibly a read error. Written as DNA, the CDR3 is TGTGCCATCAGCTTGTACAGGGGCAACACCGGGGAGCTGTTTTTT. Its protein is CAISLYRGNTGELFF. The chain recombines TRBV5-4 with TRBJ2-2; 7 nucleotides match TRBD1. This CDR3 region has 15 residues. Germline CDR1 reads SGHNT; CDR2 reads YYREEE (reference sequence).

The chain couples TRBV20-1 to TRBJ2-7; tentatively, D is TRBD1 (6 bases). This CDR3 region has 12 residues. The germline gives CDR1 DFQATT, CDR2 SNEGSKA (reference sequence). Trimming removed 6 bases from V and 4 bases from J, with 13 bases in between. CDR3 sequence reads: CSATKQGYEQYF. The DNA of the CDR3 is TGCAGTGCAACAAAACAGGGATACGAGCAGTACTTC.

The chain is built from TRBV4-2 and TRBJ2-3; D remains unclear. CDR1 and CDR2 (germline): LGHNA, YNFKEQ. Trimming removed 0 bases from V and 1 base from J, with 11 bases in between. The length of the CDR3 is 16 residues. In nucleotides, the CDR3 is TGTGCCAGCAGCCAAGATCGGAGCGTAGGCACAGATACGCAGTATTTT. Amino acid sequence: CASSQDRSVGTDTQYF.

The chain joins TRBV7-9 to TRBJ1-1; D perhaps matches TRBD1 (5 bases). The CDR3 consists of 15 residues. In germline, CDR1 is SEHNR, CDR2 FQNEAQ (reference sequence). V lost 5 bases and J 7 bases, leaving 20 bases between the germline ends. CDR3 in amino acids: CASSPSPRGSREAFF. CDR3 nucleotide sequence: TGTGCCAGCAGCCCCTCACCCCGGGGCAGCCGTGAAGCTTTCTTT.